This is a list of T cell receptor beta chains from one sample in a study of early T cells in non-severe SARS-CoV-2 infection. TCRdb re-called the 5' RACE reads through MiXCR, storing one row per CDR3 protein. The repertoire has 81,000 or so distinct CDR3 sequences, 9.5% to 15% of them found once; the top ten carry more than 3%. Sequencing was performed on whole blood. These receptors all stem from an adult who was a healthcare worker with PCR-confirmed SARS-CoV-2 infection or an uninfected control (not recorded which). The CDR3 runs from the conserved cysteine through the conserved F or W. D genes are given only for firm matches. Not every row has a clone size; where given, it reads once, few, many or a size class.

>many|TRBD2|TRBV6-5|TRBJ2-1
TGTGCCAGCGGCTTTCGTACTAGCGGGGTTGGTGAGCAGTTCTTC
CASGFRTSGVGEQFF
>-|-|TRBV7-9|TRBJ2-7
TGTGCCAGCAGTGAGGGACCCCATGCCTACGAGCAGTACTTC
CASSEGPHAYEQYF
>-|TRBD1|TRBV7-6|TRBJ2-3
TGTGCCAGCAGCCACAGGGGGGTCGCAGATACGCAGTATTTT
CASSHRGVADTQYF
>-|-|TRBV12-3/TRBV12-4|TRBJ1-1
TGTGCCAGCAGTTTAGCGGAGAGAGCTAGGGTCGGTCGCACTGAAGCTTTCTTT
CASSLAERARVGRTEAFF
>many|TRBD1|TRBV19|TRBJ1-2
TGTGCCAGTAGTATAACTGCGCCCGGGACAGGAGATGGCTACACCTTC
CASSITAPGTGDGYTF
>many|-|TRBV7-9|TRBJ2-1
TGTGCCAGCAGCTATGGCAGGGGCAATGAGCAGTTCTTC
CASSYGRGNEQFF
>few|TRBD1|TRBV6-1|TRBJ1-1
TGTGCCAGCAGTCGACAGGGGGCAAAGACTGAAGCTTTCTTT
CASSRQGAKTEAFF
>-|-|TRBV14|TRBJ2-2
TGTGCCAGCAGTCTTTTGGGACTTAGGAGCGGGGAGCTGTTTTTT
CASSLLGLRSGELFF
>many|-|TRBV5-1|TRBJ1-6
TGCGCCAGCAGCTTGTCACCGGGGGGAGATAATTCACCCCTCCACTTT
CASSLSPGGDNSPLHF
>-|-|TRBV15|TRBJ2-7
TGTGCCACCAGCAGAGAGCAGGAGGGGGCATACTACGAGCAGTACTTC
CATSREQEGAYYEQYF
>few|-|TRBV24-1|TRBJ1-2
TGTGCCACCAGTGATCCACGGAGGGGCCCCGGTGATGGCTACACCTTC
CATSDPRRGPGDGYTF
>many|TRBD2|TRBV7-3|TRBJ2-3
TGTGCCAGCAGCTTAGGACTAGCGGGACCAGATACGCAGTATTTT
CASSLGLAGPDTQYF
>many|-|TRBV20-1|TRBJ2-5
TGCAGTGCTATAGGATTGACCCAGTACTTC
CSAIGLTQYF
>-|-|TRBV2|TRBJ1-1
TGTGCCAGCAGCACAGTGCTTCGGAAGACTGAAGCTTTCTTT
CASSTVLRKTEAFF
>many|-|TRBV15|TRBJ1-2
TGTGCCACCAGCAGAGTAGGGGGTGGAAACTATGGCTACACCTTC
CATSRVGGGNYGYTF
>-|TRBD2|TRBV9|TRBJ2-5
TGTGCCAGCAGCGCAGCGGGAGGGCTGGTGCAAGAGACCCAGTACTTC
CASSAAGGLVQETQYF
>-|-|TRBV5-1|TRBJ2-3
TGCGCCAGCAGCCATGGGGACACAGATACGCAGTATTTT
CASSHGDTDTQYF
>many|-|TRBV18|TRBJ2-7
TGTGCCAGCTCACCACCGTCAGGAGAGCAGTACTTC
CASSPPSGEQYF
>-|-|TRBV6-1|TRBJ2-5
TGTGCCAGCAGTGAGCAGGCAAGAGAGACCCAGTACTTC
CASSEQARETQYF
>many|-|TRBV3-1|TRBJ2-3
TGTGCCAGCAGCCTCAAGGGGGCAGATACGCAGTATTTT
CASSLKGADTQYF
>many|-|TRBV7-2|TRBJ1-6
TGTGCCAGCAGCTTCAAAGGGAAGAATTCACCCCTCCACTTT
CASSFKGKNSPLHF
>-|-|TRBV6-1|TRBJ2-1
TGTGCCAGCAGGGACCTTACACCGAATGAGCAGTTCTTC
CASRDLTPNEQFF
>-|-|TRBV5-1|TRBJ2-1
TGCGCCAGCAGCCCGACTCCCACCCTATACTCTGAGCAGTTCTTC
CASSPTPTLYSEQFF
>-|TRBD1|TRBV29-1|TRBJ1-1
TGCAGCGTCCAACCGCTACAGGGGTTCAACACTGAAGCTTTCTTT
CSVQPLQGFNTEAFF
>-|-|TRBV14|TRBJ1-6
TGTGCCAGCAGCCAAGAAACCGGCTGGAATTATAATTCACCCCTCCACTTT
CASSQETGWNYNSPLHF
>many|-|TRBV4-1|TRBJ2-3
TGCGCCAGCAGCCAACGGAGAGGCACAGATACGCAGTATTTT
CASSQRRGTDTQYF
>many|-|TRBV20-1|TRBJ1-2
TGCAGTGCTAGTTCAGGGACGGCTTCAAACTATGGCTACACCTTC
CSASSGTASNYGYTF
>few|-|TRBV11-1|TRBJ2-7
TGTGCCAGCGGTCAAGCTTACCAGTCCTCCTACGAGCAGTACTTC
CASGQAYQSSYEQYF
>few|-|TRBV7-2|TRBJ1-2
TGTGCCAGCAGCTTAAACAGTTTAAACTATGGCTACACCTTC
CASSLNSLNYGYTF
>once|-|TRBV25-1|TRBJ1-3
TGTGCCAGCAGGACAGGAAACACCATATATTTT
CASRTGNTIYF
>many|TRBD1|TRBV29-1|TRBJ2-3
TGCAGCGTTGGGGACAGGGGCCCAGATACGCAGTATTTT
CSVGDRGPDTQYF
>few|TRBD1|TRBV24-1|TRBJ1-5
TGTGCCACCAGTGATTCAGGGGGAGGCAATCAGCCCCAGCATTTT
CATSDSGGGNQPQHF
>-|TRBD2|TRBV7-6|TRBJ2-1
TGTGCCAGCAGCCCCAAAGCGGGCGGGAGCGTCCGCGATGAGCAGTTCTTC
CASSPKAGGSVRDEQFF
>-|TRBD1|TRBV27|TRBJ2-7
TGTGCCAGCAGTTTAGCGGGTGGACAGGACGCCTACGAGCAGTACTTC
CASSLAGGQDAYEQYF
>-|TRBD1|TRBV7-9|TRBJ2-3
TGTGCCAGCAGCCGCGGACAGGGGGGCACAGATACGCAGTATTTT
CASSRGQGGTDTQYF
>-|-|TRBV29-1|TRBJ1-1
TGCAGCGTTTGTAAGGGGGATTACACTGAAGCTTTCTTT
CSVCKGDYTEAFF
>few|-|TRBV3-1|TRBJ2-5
TGTGCCAGCAGCCAAGAGAGAAAGCAGCCCCAAGAGACCCAGTACTTC
CASSQERKQPQETQYF
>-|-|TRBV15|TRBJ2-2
TGTGCCACCAGTAAGAGTAGGGGTAACACCGGGGAGCTGTTTTTT
CATSKSRGNTGELFF
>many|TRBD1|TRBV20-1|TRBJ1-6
TGCAGTGCTCCCCAATGGGCCGGGACAGGGAATTCACCCCTCCACTTT
CSAPQWAGTGNSPLHF
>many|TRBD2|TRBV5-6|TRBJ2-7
TGTGCCAGCAGCTTATTTCGGACTAGCGGGAGTGGGGAGCAGTACTTC
CASSLFRTSGSGEQYF
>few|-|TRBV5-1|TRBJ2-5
TGCGCCAGCAGCCCGCCGGAGCCAGCGGAGACCCAGTACTTC
CASSPPEPAETQYF
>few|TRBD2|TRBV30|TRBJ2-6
TGTGCCATAGGACTAGCGGGCTCTGGGGCCAACGTCCTGACTTTC
CAIGLAGSGANVLTF
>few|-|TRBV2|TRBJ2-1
TGTGCCAGCCTCTGGGAAGTCTCCTACAATGAGCAGTTCTTC
CASLWEVSYNEQFF
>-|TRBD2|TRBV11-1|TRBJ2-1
TGTGCCAGCAGCCGACGGACTAGCGGGAGGGGTGAGCAGTTCTTC
CASSRRTSGRGEQFF
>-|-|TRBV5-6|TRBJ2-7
TGTGCCAGCAGCTTGGCGCTAGCTGCCATTCCCTACGAGCAGTACTTC
CASSLALAAIPYEQYF
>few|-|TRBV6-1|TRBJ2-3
TGTGCCAGCAGTGTCGTCACCCCCACAGATACGCAGTATTTT
CASSVVTPTDTQYF
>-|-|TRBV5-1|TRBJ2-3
TGCGCCAGCAGCTTGGAGGGCAGGGAGGATGATACGCAGTATTTT
CASSLEGREDDTQYF
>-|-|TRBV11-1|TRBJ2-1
TGTGCCAGCAGCTTAGTTAGCGACGGGGGTGAGCAGTTCTTC
CASSLVSDGGEQFF
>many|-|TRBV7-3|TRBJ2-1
TGTGCCAGCAGCCTCGGACAGAATAATGAGCAGTTCTTC
CASSLGQNNEQFF
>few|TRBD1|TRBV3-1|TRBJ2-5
TGTGCCAGCAGCCAAGAAACAGGGGTGCAAGAGACCCAGTACTTC
CASSQETGVQETQYF
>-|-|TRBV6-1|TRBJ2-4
TGTGCCAGCAGTGACGGATTAAAAAACATTCAGTACTTC
CASSDGLKNIQYF
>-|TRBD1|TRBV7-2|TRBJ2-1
TGTGCCAGCAGCTTAACCCCCTTCACAGGGGGCGGCAATGAGCAGTTCTTC
CASSLTPFTGGGNEQFF
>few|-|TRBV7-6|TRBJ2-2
TGTGCCAGCAGCTTGGGCAGGGTGAACACCGGGGAGCTGTTTTTT
CASSLGRVNTGELFF
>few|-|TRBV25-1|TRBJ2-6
TGTGCCAGCAGTGGAGACAGTGGCTGGGCCAACGTCCTGACTTTC
CASSGDSGWANVLTF
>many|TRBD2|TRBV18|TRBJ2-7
TGTGCCAGCTCACCGGGACTAGCGGCATCCTACGAGCAGTACTTC
CASSPGLAASYEQYF
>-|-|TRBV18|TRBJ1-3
TGTGCCAGCTCACCCCTCGGAGGGGGGTTGAACTCTGGAAACACCATATATTTT
CASSPLGGGLNSGNTIYF
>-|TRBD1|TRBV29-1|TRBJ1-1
TGCAGCGGATTTGGACAGGGGAAGAACACTGAAGCTTTCTTT
CSGFGQGKNTEAFF
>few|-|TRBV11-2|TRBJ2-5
TGTGCCAGCAGCTGGGCAAGGGAGACCCAGTACTTC
CASSWARETQYF
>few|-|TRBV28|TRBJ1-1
TGTGCCAGCAGTCCCGCAGGGGCTAAGGGGAACGCTGAAGCTTTCTTT
CASSPAGAKGNAEAFF
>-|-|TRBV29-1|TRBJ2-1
TGCAGCCTCCGGCCGGGGCTCGCGGGAGAGCAGTTCTTC
CSLRPGLAGEQFF